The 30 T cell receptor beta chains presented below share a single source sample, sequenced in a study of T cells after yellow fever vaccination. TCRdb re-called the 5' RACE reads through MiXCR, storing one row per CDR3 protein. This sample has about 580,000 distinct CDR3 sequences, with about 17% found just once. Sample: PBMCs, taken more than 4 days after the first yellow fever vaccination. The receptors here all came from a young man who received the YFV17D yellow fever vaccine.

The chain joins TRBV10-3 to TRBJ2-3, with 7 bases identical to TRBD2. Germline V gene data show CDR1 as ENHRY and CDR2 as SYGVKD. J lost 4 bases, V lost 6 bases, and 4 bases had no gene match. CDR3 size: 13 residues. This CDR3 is CAIRDTSADTQYF. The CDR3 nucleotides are TGTGCCATCAGAGATACTAGCGCAGATACGCAGTATTTT.

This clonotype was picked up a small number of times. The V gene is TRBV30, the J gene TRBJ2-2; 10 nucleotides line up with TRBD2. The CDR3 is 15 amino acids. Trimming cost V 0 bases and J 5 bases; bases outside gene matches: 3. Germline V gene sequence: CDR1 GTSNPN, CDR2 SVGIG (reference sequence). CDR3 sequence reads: CAWSVLAGETGELFF. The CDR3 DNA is TGTGCCTGGAGTGTCCTAGCGGGGGAGACCGGGGAGCTGTTTTTT.

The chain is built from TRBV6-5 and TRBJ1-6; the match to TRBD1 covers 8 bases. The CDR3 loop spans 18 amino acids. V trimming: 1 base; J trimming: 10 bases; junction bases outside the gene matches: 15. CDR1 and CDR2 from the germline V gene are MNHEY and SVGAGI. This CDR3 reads CASSYFGGVTDRASPLHF. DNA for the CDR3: TGTGCCAGCAGTTACTTTGGGGGGGTGACGGACAGGGCCTCACCCCTCCACTTT.

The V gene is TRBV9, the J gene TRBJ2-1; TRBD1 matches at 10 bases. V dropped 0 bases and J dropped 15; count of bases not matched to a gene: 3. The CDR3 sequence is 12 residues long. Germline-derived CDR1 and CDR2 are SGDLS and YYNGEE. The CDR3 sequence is CASSVADRGPFF. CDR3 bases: TGTGCCAGCAGCGTAGCTGACAGGGGGCCGTTCTTC.

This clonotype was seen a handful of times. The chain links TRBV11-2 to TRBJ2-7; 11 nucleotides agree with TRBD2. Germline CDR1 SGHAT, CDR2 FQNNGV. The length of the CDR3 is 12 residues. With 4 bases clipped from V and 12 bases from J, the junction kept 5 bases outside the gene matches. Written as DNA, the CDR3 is TGTGCCAGCAGCTCTACTAGCGGGGGTTTGTACTTC. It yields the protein CASSSTSGGLYF.

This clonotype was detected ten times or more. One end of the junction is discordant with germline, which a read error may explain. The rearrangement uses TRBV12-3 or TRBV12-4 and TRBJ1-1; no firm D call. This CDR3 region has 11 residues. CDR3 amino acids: CASSLHTEAFF. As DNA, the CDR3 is TGTGCCAGCAGTTTACACACCGAAGCTTTCTTT.

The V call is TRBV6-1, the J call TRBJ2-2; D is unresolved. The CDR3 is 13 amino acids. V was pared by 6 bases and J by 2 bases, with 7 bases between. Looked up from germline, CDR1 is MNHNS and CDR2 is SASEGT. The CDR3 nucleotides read TGTGCCAGCAGGGCAGTTAACACCGGGGAGCTGTTTTTT. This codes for CASRAVNTGELFF.

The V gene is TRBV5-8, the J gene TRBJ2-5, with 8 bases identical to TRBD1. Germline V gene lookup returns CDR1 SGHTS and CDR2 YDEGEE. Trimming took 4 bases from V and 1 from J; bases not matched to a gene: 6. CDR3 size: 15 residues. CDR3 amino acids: CASSLGQGFQETQYF. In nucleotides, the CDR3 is TGTGCCAGCAGCCTTGGACAGGGCTTCCAAGAGACCCAGTACTTC.

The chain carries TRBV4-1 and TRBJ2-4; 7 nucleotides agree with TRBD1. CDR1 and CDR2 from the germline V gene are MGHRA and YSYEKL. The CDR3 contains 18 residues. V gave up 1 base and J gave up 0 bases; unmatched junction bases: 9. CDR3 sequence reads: CASSQVPHTGVAKNIQYF. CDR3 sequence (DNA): TGCGCCAGCAGCCAAGTCCCCCATACAGGGGTAGCCAAAAACATTCAGTACTTC.

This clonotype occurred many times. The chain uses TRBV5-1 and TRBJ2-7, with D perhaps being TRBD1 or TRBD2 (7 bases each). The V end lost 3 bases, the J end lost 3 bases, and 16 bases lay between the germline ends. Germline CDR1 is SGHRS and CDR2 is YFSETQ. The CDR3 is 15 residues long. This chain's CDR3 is CASSWGLTGDYEQYF. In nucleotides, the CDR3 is TGCGCCAGCAGCTGGGGACTAACAGGGGACTACGAGCAGTACTTC.

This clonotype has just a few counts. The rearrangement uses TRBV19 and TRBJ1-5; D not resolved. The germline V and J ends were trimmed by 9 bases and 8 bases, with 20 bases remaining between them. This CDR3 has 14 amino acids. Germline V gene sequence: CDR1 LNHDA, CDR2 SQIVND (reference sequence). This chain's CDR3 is CASRERKSPEPQHF. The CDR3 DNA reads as TGTGCCAGCCGGGAGAGGAAGAGCCCGGAGCCCCAGCATTTT.

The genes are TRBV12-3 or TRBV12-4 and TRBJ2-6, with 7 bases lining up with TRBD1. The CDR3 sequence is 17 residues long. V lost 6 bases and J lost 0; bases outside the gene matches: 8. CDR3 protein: CASSHDRVSSGANVLTF. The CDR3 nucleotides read TGTGCCAGCAGCCATGACAGGGTGAGCTCTGGGGCCAACGTCCTGACTTTC.

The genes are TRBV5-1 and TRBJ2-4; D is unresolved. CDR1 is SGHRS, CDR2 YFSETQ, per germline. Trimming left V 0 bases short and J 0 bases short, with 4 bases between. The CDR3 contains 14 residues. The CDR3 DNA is TGCGCCAGCAGCTTGGACGCAGCCAAAAACATTCAGTACTTC. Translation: CASSLDAAKNIQYF.

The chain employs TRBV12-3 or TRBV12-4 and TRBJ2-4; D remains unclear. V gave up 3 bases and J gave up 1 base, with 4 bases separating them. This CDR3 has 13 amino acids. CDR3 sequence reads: CASSFTAKNIQYF. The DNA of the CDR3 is TGTGCCAGCAGTTTTACGGCCAAAAACATTCAGTACTTC.

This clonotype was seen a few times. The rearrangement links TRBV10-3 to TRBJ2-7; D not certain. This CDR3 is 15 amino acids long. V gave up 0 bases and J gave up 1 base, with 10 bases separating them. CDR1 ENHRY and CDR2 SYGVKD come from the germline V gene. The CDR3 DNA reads TGTGCCATCAGTGAGTCCCCCGCAGGTTCCTACGAGCAGTACTTC. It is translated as CAISESPAGSYEQYF.

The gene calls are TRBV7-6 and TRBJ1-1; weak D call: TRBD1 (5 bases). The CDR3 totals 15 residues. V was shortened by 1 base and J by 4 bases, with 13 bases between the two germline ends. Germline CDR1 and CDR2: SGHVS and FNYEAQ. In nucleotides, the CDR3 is TGTGCCAGCAGCTTAGAAGTGGGGGGTGGCACTGAAGCTTTCTTT. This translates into CASSLEVGGGTEAFF.

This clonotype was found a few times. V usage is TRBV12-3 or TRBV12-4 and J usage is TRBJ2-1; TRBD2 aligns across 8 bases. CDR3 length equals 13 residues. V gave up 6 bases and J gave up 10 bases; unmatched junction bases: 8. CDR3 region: CASSSGGGLEQFF. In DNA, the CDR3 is TGTGCCAGCAGCTCGGGAGGGGGGCTCGAGCAGTTCTTC.

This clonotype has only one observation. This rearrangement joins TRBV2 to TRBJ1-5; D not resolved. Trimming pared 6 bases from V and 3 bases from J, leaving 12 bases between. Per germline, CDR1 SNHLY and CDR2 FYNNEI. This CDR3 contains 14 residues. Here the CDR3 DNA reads TGTGCCAGCAGCCCTTTTATGAACAATCAGCCCCAGCATTTT. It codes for CASSPFMNNQPQHF.

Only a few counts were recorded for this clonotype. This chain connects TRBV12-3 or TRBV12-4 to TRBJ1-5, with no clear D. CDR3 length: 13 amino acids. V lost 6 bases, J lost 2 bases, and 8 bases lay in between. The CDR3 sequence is CASRTAGNQPQHF. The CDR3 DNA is TGTGCCAGCAGAACGGCCGGCAATCAGCCCCAGCATTTT.

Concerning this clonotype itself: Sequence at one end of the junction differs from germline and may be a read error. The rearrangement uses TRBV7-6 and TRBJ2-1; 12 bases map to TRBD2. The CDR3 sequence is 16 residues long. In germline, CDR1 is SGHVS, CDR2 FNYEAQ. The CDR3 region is CASSFTSGGTYKEQFF. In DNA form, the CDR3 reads TGTGCCAGCAGCTTTACTAGCGGGGGGACCTACAAAGAGCAGTTCTTC.

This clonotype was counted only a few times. Written as DNA, the CDR3 is TGTGCCAGGTTCGGGGATACGCAGTATTTT. It translates to CARFGDTQYF. This sequence joins TRBV19 and TRBJ2-3, with unresolved D. This CDR3 spans 10 amino acids. V shed 9 bases and J shed 6 bases, with 7 bases lying between them. CDR1 LNHDA and CDR2 SQIVND come from the germline V gene (reference sequence).

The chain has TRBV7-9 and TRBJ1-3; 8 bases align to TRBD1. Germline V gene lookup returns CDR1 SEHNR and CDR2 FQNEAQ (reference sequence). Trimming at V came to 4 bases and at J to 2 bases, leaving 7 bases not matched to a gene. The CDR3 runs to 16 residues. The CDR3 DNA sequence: TGTGCCAGCAGCTCTCCAACAGGGGGACCTGGAAACACCATATATTTT. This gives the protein CASSSPTGGPGNTIYF.

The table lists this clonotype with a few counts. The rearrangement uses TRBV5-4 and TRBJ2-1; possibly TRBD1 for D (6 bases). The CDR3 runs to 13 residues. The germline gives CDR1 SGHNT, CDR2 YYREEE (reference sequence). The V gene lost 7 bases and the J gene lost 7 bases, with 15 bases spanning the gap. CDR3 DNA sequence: TGTGCCAGCGCTACAGGGTCGGAGAATGAGCAGTTCTTC. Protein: CASATGSENEQFF.

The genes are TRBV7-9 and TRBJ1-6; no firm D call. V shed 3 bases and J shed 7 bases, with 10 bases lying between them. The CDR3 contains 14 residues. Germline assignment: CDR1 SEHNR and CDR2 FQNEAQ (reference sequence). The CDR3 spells CASSLSDTNSPLHF. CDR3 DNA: TGTGCCAGCAGCTTGTCCGACACCAATTCACCCCTCCACTTT.

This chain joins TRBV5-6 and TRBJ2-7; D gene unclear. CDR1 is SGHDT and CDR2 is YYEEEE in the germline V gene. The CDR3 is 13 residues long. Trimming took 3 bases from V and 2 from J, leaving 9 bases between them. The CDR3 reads CASSSDATYEQYV. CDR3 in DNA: TGTGCCAGCAGCTCGGACGCCACCTACGAGCAGTACGTC.

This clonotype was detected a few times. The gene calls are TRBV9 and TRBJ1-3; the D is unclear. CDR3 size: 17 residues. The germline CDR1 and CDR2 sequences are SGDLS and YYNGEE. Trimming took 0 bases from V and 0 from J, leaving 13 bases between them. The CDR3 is CASSVESGFYSGNTIYF. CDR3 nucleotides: TGTGCCAGCAGCGTAGAATCGGGGTTTTACTCTGGAAACACCATATATTTT.

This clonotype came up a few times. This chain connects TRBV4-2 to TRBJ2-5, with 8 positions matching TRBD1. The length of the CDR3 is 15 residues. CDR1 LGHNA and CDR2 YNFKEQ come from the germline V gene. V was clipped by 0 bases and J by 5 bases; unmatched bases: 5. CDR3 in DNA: TGTGCCAGCAGCCAAGAGCAGGGGGCCGGGGAGACCCAGTACTTC. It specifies CASSQEQGAGETQYF.

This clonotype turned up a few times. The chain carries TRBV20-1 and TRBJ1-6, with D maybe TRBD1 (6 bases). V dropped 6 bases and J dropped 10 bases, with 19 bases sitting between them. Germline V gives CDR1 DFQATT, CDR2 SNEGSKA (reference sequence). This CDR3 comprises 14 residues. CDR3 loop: CSATNRAGVSPLHF. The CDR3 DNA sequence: TGCAGTGCAACGAACAGGGCCGGGGTGTCACCCCTCCACTTT.

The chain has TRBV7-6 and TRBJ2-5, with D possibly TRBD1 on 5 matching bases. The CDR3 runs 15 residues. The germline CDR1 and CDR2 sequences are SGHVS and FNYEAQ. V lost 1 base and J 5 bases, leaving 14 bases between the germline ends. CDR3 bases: TGTGCCAGCAGCTTAGTAAGGGGAATTCAGGAGACCCAGTACTTC. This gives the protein CASSLVRGIQETQYF.

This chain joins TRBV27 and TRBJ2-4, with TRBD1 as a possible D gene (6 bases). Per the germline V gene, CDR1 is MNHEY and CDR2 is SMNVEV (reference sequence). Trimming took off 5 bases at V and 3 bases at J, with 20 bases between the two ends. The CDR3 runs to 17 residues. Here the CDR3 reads CASSGDLQGPDKNIQYF. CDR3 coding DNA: TGTGCCAGCAGTGGCGACCTACAGGGACCTGACAAAAACATTCAGTACTTC.